The present T cell receptor beta chain was sequenced within a study of cytomegalovirus exposure and HLA in healthy donors (dated by TCRdb to between 2016 and 2019). Study-level background: According to an earlier analysis of several hundred of the donors, about 170 million T cells yielded 90 million to 130 million unique TCR beta sequences and roughly 280 Gb of sequence data. About 280 gigabases of sequencing data and approximately 80 million unique TCR sequences were included in an early release covering roughly 600 HLA-typed donors. The genetic ancestry cluster associated with self-reported Caucasian donors included 70% to 85% of the roughly 360 genotyped donors. The study was designed to test whether signatures of past pathogen exposure could be identified by cataloging public T cell receptors. Using immunosequencing, the study profiled T cell repertoires from some 670 subjects and related those repertoires to cytomegalovirus serostatus. In addition to the first cohort of around 670 subjects, a separate validation cohort of approximately 120 different subjects was used. The study combined high-throughput TCR immunosequencing, statistical association of individual TCRs with disease status, and machine learning to predict cytomegalovirus infection status. A later analysis re-examined previously published TCR beta repertoires from more than 600 donors and added high-resolution HLA genotyping to investigate patterns of TCR occurrence. The later analysis used no new phenotypic data to find candidate immune exposures, relying instead on TCR beta sequences and their occurrence across donors. In an earlier analysis of 550 to 700 of the donors, high-throughput TCR beta sequencing was used to judge whether each TCR beta V gene segment behaved as functional or pseudogenic. Donor age, sex, ethnicity and CMV serostatus were compiled alongside the repertoire data. A later genetic analysis took genome-wide SNP genotypes for about three fifths of the 666 donors and used that subset as a discovery cohort. All discovery cohort repertoires had been generated on a single sequencing platform. HLA typing included class I and class II loci at four-digit resolution. Typing coverage varied by locus: roughly 629-640 donors for A, B, C, DRB1 and DQB1; roughly 560 for DQA1; about 570 for DPA1; approximately 470 for DPB1. Four to six DR-DQ haplotypes were handled as single units for association and clustering, since linkage in the cohort was strong. Across 398 genotyped donors of the cohort, an average of roughly 200,000 unique TCR beta nucleotide sequences per donor were sequenced, and roughly a sixth of those sequences were non-productive. Points the paper makes about the study in general: A later analysis found that TCR association rates varied across HLA loci, with DRB1 alleles showing the most associated TCRs and HLA-C alleles the fewest. V-gene and J-gene trimming of TCR beta chains was associated with a missense DCLRE1C variant in a later genetic analysis, and the association was replicated in an independent cohort. The study gave a list of under 200 TCR beta chains associated with cytomegalovirus. Linkage disequilibrium might explain the correlated functional status among segregating V segments, but an unknown experimental factor could not be ruled out. According to a later genetic analysis, donors in an Asian-associated ancestry cluster had fewer N-insertions in productive TCRs than the approximately 630-donor mean. A group of highly shared sequence variants was considered likely to be a technical artifact of the sequencing pipeline. Compared with equally common non-associated chains, HLA-associated TCR beta chains in a later analysis were more clonally expanded and had lower generation probabilities. Broadly in line with IMGT annotations, most TCR beta V segments showed up in productive rearrangements about 90% or about 30% of the time in an earlier analysis of 587 of the donors. Cytomegalovirus status was reported to be diagnosed by the classifier with high specificity and sensitivity in both the original and validation cohorts. A further reported finding was that TCR beta sequences accurately predicted the HLA-A and HLA-B alleles for most subjects in the first cohort. Assigning TCR associations to individual alleles was difficult when HLA alleles, especially DR and DQ, strongly co-occurred. Across donors, most TCR sequences were observed very rarely, whereas some public TCRs were present in many individuals. In a later analysis, most CMV-associated TCR beta chains were found to appear HLA-restricted, with HLA associations seemingly driven largely by CMV exposure. Because HLA typing was unavailable for some donors at each locus, only the typed subset was used in association tests. Presence/absence analyses assumed roughly uniform sequencing depth across donors, an assumption that may not hold. Several of the top co-occurrence clusters appeared to be linked to parvovirus B19, influenza, CMV and Epstein-Barr virus, according to a later analysis. The authors suggested that the approach could potentially be extended to other disease states and immunological phenotypes. In vitro tests confirmed that a few of the cytomegalovirus-associated TCR beta chains recognize cytomegalovirus antigens. This cohort had only TCR beta chains sequenced, and the lack of alpha or paired-chain data limited which features could be detected. For the cohort, immune exposure information was limited to CMV serostatus. The earlier analysis of about 600 of the donors excluded approximately 15 rarely observed V segments, including chromosome 9 orphons, because counts were too low. A later analysis associated 17,000 or so TCR beta sequences with specific HLA alleles at a false discovery rate of 0.05. Some IMGT-functional V segments, including TRBV6-2 and TRBV6-3, could not be told apart with the 87-base-pair reads, so those segments were excluded.

A note on this clone: Its antigen remains undetermined. Base-call qualities are not available, and no considerably larger clone is one nucleotide away.

The cohort comprised some 730 healthy bone marrow donors. Cohort members were all nominally healthy when sampled, although unrecorded immune exposures were likely present. The donor tested CMV seronegative, placing the donor among the 300 to 400 seronegative members of the cohort. Every donor gave a peripheral blood sample, and the peripheral blood mononuclear cells from that sample were used for TCR beta sequencing. Genomic DNA extraction from the blood cell samples was performed with the Qiagen DNeasy Blood Extraction Kit. Receptors were amplified or captured by the immunoSEQ multiplex PCR assay. For the multiplex PCR, a mixture combining 60 forward primers for TCR Vbeta segments and 13 reverse primers for TCR Jbeta segments was used. The CDR3 region of rearranged TCR beta genes was amplified from genomic DNA with a multiplex PCR assay. Amplified TCR beta libraries were sequenced as 87-base-pair reads on the Illumina HiSeq System. Processing in the source paper ran as follows. A later analysis counted about 80 million unique TCR beta chains across the approximately 700 repertoires, and some 11 million of these chains were shared by at least two donors. A nearest-neighbor algorithm error-corrected the raw reads and collapsed the reads into unique sequences, merging closely related sequences to remove PCR and sequencing errors. To assign V, D and J gene segments, CDR3 sequences were aligned to IMGT reference sequences. For a sequence to be retained, a match of at least six nucleotides was required to both a V gene segment and a J gene segment. Rearrangements were classified as productive when the CDR3 lacked stop codons and remained in frame with V and J, and all other rearrangements were classified as non-productive. CDR3 was defined by IMGT convention, running from the second conserved V-encoded cysteine to the conserved J-encoded phenylalanine. The earlier analysis of 500 to 650 of the donors excluded any sequence lacking an unambiguous match to a single V gene segment. In an earlier analysis of 587 of the donors, a V segment was called functional when productive rearrangements were above 56.7%, and segregating when the standard deviation between donors exceeded 5%. A statistical classification framework was built to diagnose cytomegalovirus status from the catalog of TCR beta chain sequences. V and J gene assignment, in a later analysis, came from comparing TCR nucleotide sequences with IMGT/GENE-DB human TR gene sequences. The TCRdist pipeline was used in a later analysis to assign CDR3 sequences and most-parsimonious VDJ recombination scenarios. In a later analysis, each TCR beta chain was defined by its CDR3 amino acid sequence together with its V-gene family, and reads without a unique V-gene family were excluded. A later analysis removed 592 highly shared, low-generation-probability nucleotide sequences to deal with suspected cross-contamination and a sequencing artifact. For each public chain, a later analysis derived a clonal expansion index from normalized ranks of inferred template counts within each repertoire. In a later analysis, generation probabilities were computed using a VDJ recombination model fitted to out-of-frame rearrangements, and the results were checked against IGoR. A later analysis scored TCR-TCR, TCR-HLA and TCR-CMV co-occurrence with hypergeometric tests, applying a repertoire-size bias correction to TCR pairs. To estimate false discovery rates, a later analysis permuted the HLA or CMV assignments 20 times. A later analysis grouped co-occurring TCRs with DBSCAN, adding TCRdist sequence similarity when clustering within HLA-allele-positive subsets. Repertoires with fewer than 30,000 or more than 120,000 public chains, plus five repertoires with anomalous nucleotide sharing, were excluded from co-occurrence clustering. Held by TCRdb, this immuneACCESS table contains in-frame sequences only and omits some clones. Under half of the omission traces to an unresolved V gene where checked; the cause of the rest is unknown. V, J and clone size are those of that table, while D and trimming were read from the DNA. The sample table contains about 150,000 clones; only one count was recorded for roughly three quarters of them. The ten largest clonotypes hold 13% to 15% of the sample.

The germline V gene specifies SQVTM as CDR1 and ANQGSEA as CDR2. Trimming takes 8 bases off V and 3 bases off J; junction bases not matched to a gene: 9. Including the terminal cysteine and phenylalanine, the CDR3 comprises 13 residues. Only CDR3 DNA is held: 39 bases, read in frame from base 1. The receptor chain draws on TRBV29-1 and TRBJ1-1; TRBD1 lines up with 7 middle nucleotides. The receptor's source is a middle-aged woman in good health and CMV-seronegative. The sequenced material came from PBMCs. CDR3 protein: CSSKVGTDTEAFF. The nucleotide sequence is TGCAGCTCCAAGGTTGGGACAGACACTGAAGCTTTCTTT.